This T cell receptor (beta chain) originates from a study of T cells in Graves' hyperthyroidism and ophthalmopathy. General study points: Most thyroid clonotypes with frequency above 0.001 were detected in blood.

This clonotype was seen ten or more times. Antigen: not known. The source material, RNA transcripts, was used to amplify TCR beta CDR3 regions. An initial round of RT-PCR targeting the TCR CDR3 relied on the HTBI primer set. One entry per CDR3 protein results from TCRdb running MiXCR on the multiplex PCR reads. Seen here are around 620,000 distinct CDR3 sequences, more than 13% observed once, and the top ten hold around 7%. Exclusion of a patient resulted from uncontrolled infection, other autoimmune disease, pregnancy or lactation. V was cut by 7 bases and J by 3 bases, with 18 bases left in between. Germline assignment: CDR1 MDHEN and CDR2 SYDVKM. The CDR3 is made up of 15 amino acids.

The clonotype comes from a woman aged 18-35 years with Graves' ophthalmopathy. Sequenced material: blood. The chain carries TRBV28 and TRBJ1-2, with D unresolved. The CDR3 DNA is TGTGCCAGCACCCCCCCTCGAGGGAAAGACTATGGCTACACCTTC. This gives the protein CASTPPRGKDYGYTF.